This T cell receptor (beta chain) emerged from a study of blood T cell repertoires in COVID-19. This CDR3 is built from 13 residues. The V gene's germline CDR1 is SGHNT and CDR2 YENEEA. V was pared by 6 bases and J by 5 bases, with 6 bases of the junction left unmatched. Clones were read by immunoSEQ multiplex PCR, and TCRdb kept only the in-frame ones, dropping some. The sample has about 180,000 clones; 70% to 80% are singletons. The sequence was obtained from a man aged 60 to 75 who had been exposed to COVID-19. The sequenced material came from PBMCs or T cells enriched from blood (not recorded which). J is TRBJ2-5 and V is TRBV11-3, with 7 bases identical to TRBD2. The CDR3 sequence is CASRLTSRETQYF. CDR3 bases: TGTGCCAGCAGACTGACTAGCAGGGAGACCCAGTACTTC. The complete variable domain, with remaining parts taken from reference TRBV11-3 and TRBJ2-5, reads EAGVVQSPRYKIIEKKQPVAFWCNPISGHNTLYWYLQNLGQGPELLIRYENEEAVDDSQLPKDRFSAERLKGVDSTLKIQPAELGDSAVYLCASRLTSRETQYFGPGTRLLVL.